Presented here are 15 T cell receptor beta chains from one specimen sequenced in a study of cytomegalovirus exposure and HLA in healthy donors. Clones were sequenced by immunoSEQ multiplex PCR, and TCRdb holds only the in-frame ones, with some missing. This table holds some 180,000 clones, around nine tenths found once. Material: PBMCs. The origin of the receptors is a man aged 30 to 45 in good health and CMV-seropositive.

This clone is a singleton in its sample. The genes are TRBV6-5 and TRBJ2-7; the D gene is possibly TRBD1 (5 bases). The CDR3 is 15 amino acids. CDR1 is MNHEY and CDR2 is SVGAGI in the germline V gene. Trimming took off 0 bases at V and 7 bases at J, with 16 bases between the two ends. The CDR3 DNA reads as TGTGCCAGCAGTTACTCCGCAGGGAAGACTGGGGAGCAGTACTTC. It is translated as CASSYSAGKTGEQYF.

CDR3 DNA sequence: TGTGCCAGCAGCAAACAGGTGACGAACACTGAAGCTTTCTTT. It codes for CASSKQVTNTEAFF. The genes are TRBV11-3 and TRBJ1-1; D is possibly TRBD1 (5 bases). This CDR3 region has 14 residues. V was cut by 5 bases and J by 1 base, with 11 bases left in between. The germline CDR1 and CDR2 sequences are SGHNT and YENEEA.

The chain uses TRBV7-6 and TRBJ2-4; D possibly corresponds to TRBD1 (5 bases). This CDR3 is built from 14 residues. The V end was cut by 0 bases, the J end by 8 bases, with 11 bases between. CDR1 and CDR2 (germline): SGHVS, FNYEAQ. CDR3 loop: CASSLAAGWDIQYF. As DNA, the CDR3 is TGTGCCAGCAGCTTAGCGGCAGGGTGGGACATTCAGTACTTC.

The V call is TRBV7-2, the J call TRBJ2-1, with 8 positions matching TRBD1. This CDR3 contains 18 residues. Germline CDR1 SGHTA, CDR2 FQGNSA. Trimming removed 1 base from V and 3 bases from J; junction bases left unmatched: 11. The CDR3: CASSLVFPAGTGYNEQFF. The CDR3 DNA reads TGTGCCAGCAGCTTAGTGTTTCCCGCCGGGACAGGCTACAATGAGCAGTTCTTC.

The chain carries TRBV11-2 and TRBJ2-3; D gene unclear. Germline values: CDR1 SGHAT, CDR2 FQNNGV. This CDR3 is built from 13 residues. Trimming took off 5 bases at V and 11 bases at J, with 17 bases between the two ends. The CDR3, as DNA: TGTGCCAGCAGCCCTAATATCCTAGACGGGCAGTATTTT. Amino acid sequence: CASSPNILDGQYF.

CDR3 nucleotide sequence: TGTGCCAGCAGTTTAATCCTTCAGGGTGGGACAGGACTCGATGGCTACACCTTC. Encoded protein: CASSLILQGGTGLDGYTF. The chain has TRBV28 and TRBJ1-2; 8 bases are shared with TRBD1. Germline assignment: CDR1 MDHEN and CDR2 SYDVKM. The CDR3 has 18 residues. With V trimmed by 2 bases and J by 6 bases, 17 bases remained unmatched.

The CDR3 protein is CASSWAGGSHLNQPQHF. The CDR3 nucleotides are TGTGCCAGCTCCTGGGCGGGGGGCAGTCACCTCAATCAGCCCCAGCATTTT. The chain uses TRBV28 and TRBJ1-5; possible D gene TRBD1, 6 bases. The length of the CDR3 is 17 residues. In germline, CDR1 is MDHEN, CDR2 SYDVKM. V lost 8 bases and J 3 bases, leaving 23 bases between the germline ends.

This clone appeared a few times. This chain uses TRBV18 with TRBJ1-1; D gene unclear. CDR3 size: 14 residues. Trimming removed 3 bases at V and 2 bases at J, with 10 bases between. Per the germline V gene, CDR1 is KGHSH and CDR2 is LQKENI. This CDR3 is CASSPLDGNTEAFF. The CDR3 coding sequence is TGTGCCAGCTCACCCTTGGACGGTAACACTGAAGCTTTCTTT.

V gene TRBV7-9 combines with J gene TRBJ1-4; D is ambiguous. Germline V gives CDR1 SEHNR, CDR2 FQNEAQ (reference sequence). This CDR3 comprises 17 residues. V lost 3 bases and J 0 bases, leaving 14 bases between the germline ends. The DNA for the CDR3 is TGTGCCAGCAGCTTTGACATCAAGTTCGCAACTAATGAAAAACTGTTTTTT. Protein: CASSFDIKFATNEKLFF.

This chain uses TRBV5-8 with TRBJ2-7; no definite D call. The CDR3 loop spans 10 amino acids. From germline, CDR1 is SGHTS and CDR2 YDEGEE. Between the trimmed V and J ends, which lost 4 bases and 8 bases, there was a span of 7 bases. The CDR3 DNA reads TGTGCCAGCAGCCCTGGTAAGCAGTACTTC. This sequence encodes CASSPGKQYF.

This chain uses TRBV10-3 with TRBJ2-5; 8 positions agree with TRBD2. Germline lookup yields CDR1 ENHRY and CDR2 SYGVKD. The CDR3 is 15 amino acids. After removal of 6 bases from V and 4 bases from J, the junction contained 10 bases not matched to a gene. Here the CDR3 DNA reads TGTGCCATCAGGGGGACGAATCTAGCGGGAGAGACCCAGTACTTC. It codes for CAIRGTNLAGETQYF.

The J gene is TRBJ1-1, the V gene TRBV6-5, with TRBD1 as a possible D gene (5 bases). Germline-derived CDR1 and CDR2 are MNHEY and SVGAGI. The V end was cut by 6 bases, the J end by 4 bases, with 12 bases between. This CDR3 has 13 residues. The CDR3 coding sequence is TGTGCCAGCAGCGCCAGGGTAGGCACTGAAGCTTTCTTT. Its protein is CASSARVGTEAFF.

V gene TRBV27 combines with J gene TRBJ2-7; D uncertain. CDR1 MNHEY and CDR2 SMNVEV come from the germline V gene (reference sequence). The V and J ends lost 6 bases and 2 bases respectively, with 14 bases between them. CDR3 length: 14 residues. CDR3 DNA sequence: TGTGCCAGCAGACACCGACCCTCACCCTACGAGCAGTACTTC. Protein: CASRHRPSPYEQYF.

This chain joins TRBV11-2 and TRBJ2-3, with 8 bases matching TRBD1. The CDR3 is 17 amino acids. CDR1 and CDR2 from the germline V gene are SGHAT and FQNNGV. Germline trimming cut 3 bases from V and 2 bases from J; bases unmatched to any gene: 10. The chain's CDR3 is CASSFSRRTGFTDTQYF. Written as DNA, the CDR3 is TGTGCCAGCAGCTTCTCCCGGCGGACAGGGTTCACAGATACGCAGTATTTT.

CDR3 in amino acids: CASSYSPGTTDTQYF. CDR3 sequence (DNA): TGTGCCAGCAGTTACTCCCCGGGAACCACAGATACGCAGTATTTT. The chain combines TRBV6-6 with TRBJ2-3; D is perhaps TRBD2 (5 bases). With 0 bases removed from V and 2 bases from J, the gap between germline ends came to 9 bases. The CDR3 sequence is 15 residues long. In germline, CDR1 is MNHNY, CDR2 SVGAGI (reference sequence).